Listed below are T cell receptor beta chains from one sample, sequenced in a study of vaccination and CD4 T cells after COVID-19. No antigens are known for them. One entry per CDR3 protein, called by TCRdb with MiXCR from the PCR reads. The top ten clones hold 13% of a sample with about 22,000 distinct CDR3 sequences, about 43% of them seen once. The source was CD4+ T cells from blood, cultured in vitro, collected about 7 months after SARS-CoV-2 vaccination. These receptors were taken from a human donor who had recovered from COVID-19. Both conserved end residues are part of each CDR3. The order of the fields is CDR3 length, clone size, V gene, D gene, J gene, CDR3 protein, CDR3 DNA. The D gene is left open where the match is weak. Expanded clones get a size class; other rows say once, few or many, or leave the size out.

cdr3_length: 15
clone_size: few
v_call: TRBV4-1
d_call: TRBD1
j_call: TRBJ1-5
cdr3_aa: CASSQLGQGVQPQHF
cdr3_nt: TGCGCCAGCAGCCAACTGGGACAGGGGGTTCAGCCCCAGCATTTT

cdr3_length: 14
clone_size: NA
v_call: TRBV20-1
d_call: NA
j_call: TRBJ2-4
cdr3_aa: CSVGGLLGKNIQYF
cdr3_nt: TGCAGTGTGGGGGGCCTGTTGGGCAAAAACATTCAGTACTTC

cdr3_length: 16
clone_size: once
v_call: TRBV10-3
d_call: TRBD2
j_call: TRBJ2-1
cdr3_aa: CAISESALAGPLGQFF
cdr3_nt: TGTGCCATCAGTGAGTCGGCGTTAGCGGGGCCTCTTGGGCAGTTCTTC

cdr3_length: 13
clone_size: NA
v_call: TRBV11-3
d_call: TRBD2
j_call: TRBJ2-1
cdr3_aa: CASSFMRGNEQFF
cdr3_nt: TGTGCCAGCAGCTTTATGCGGGGGAATGAGCAGTTCTTC

cdr3_length: 12
clone_size: once
v_call: TRBV4-2
d_call: NA
j_call: TRBJ1-2
cdr3_aa: CASSQDPHGYTF
cdr3_nt: TGTGCCAGCAGCCAAGATCCCCATGGCTACACCTTC

cdr3_length: 16
clone_size: few
v_call: TRBV15
d_call: TRBD2
j_call: TRBJ2-7
cdr3_aa: CATSRFISGSSYEQYF
cdr3_nt: TGTGCCACCAGCAGATTCATTAGCGGGAGCTCCTACGAGCAGTACTTC

cdr3_length: 16
clone_size: once
v_call: TRBV20-1
d_call: TRBD2
j_call: TRBJ2-1
cdr3_aa: CSAALAGLSSYNEQFF
cdr3_nt: TGCAGTGCTGCATTAGCGGGCCTCAGCTCCTACAATGAGCAGTTCTTC

cdr3_length: 13
clone_size: large
v_call: TRBV7-2
d_call: NA
j_call: TRBJ1-5
cdr3_aa: CASSLERDGPQHF
cdr3_nt: TGTGCCAGCAGCTTAGAACGGGACGGACCCCAGCATTTT

cdr3_length: 20
clone_size: few
v_call: TRBV7-6
d_call: TRBD1
j_call: TRBJ2-5
cdr3_aa: CASSPTLTGTVASLGETQYF
cdr3_nt: TGTGCCAGCAGCCCGACCCTTACCGGGACAGTGGCCTCCCTCGGGGAGACCCAGTACTTC

cdr3_length: 16
clone_size: few
v_call: TRBV20-1
d_call: TRBD1
j_call: TRBJ2-4
cdr3_aa: CSARSGTGMDKNIQYF
cdr3_nt: TGCAGTGCTAGATCCGGGACAGGGATGGACAAAAACATTCAGTACTTC

cdr3_length: 11
clone_size: medium-sized
v_call: TRBV28
d_call: NA
j_call: TRBJ1-2
cdr3_aa: CASSYNYGYTF
cdr3_nt: TGTGCCAGCAGTTATAACTATGGCTACACCTTC

cdr3_length: 14
clone_size: NA
v_call: TRBV6-2/TRBV6-3
d_call: NA
j_call: TRBJ1-1
cdr3_aa: CASSYKVMNTEAFF
cdr3_nt: TGTGCCAGCAGTTATAAGGTTATGAACACTGAAGCTTTCTTT

cdr3_length: 13
clone_size: NA
v_call: TRBV6-2/TRBV6-3
d_call: TRBD1
j_call: TRBJ2-7
cdr3_aa: CASKLTGLYEQYF
cdr3_nt: TGTGCCAGCAAACTGACAGGGTTGTACGAGCAGTACTTC

cdr3_length: 13
clone_size: NA
v_call: TRBV20-1
d_call: NA
j_call: TRBJ1-2
cdr3_aa: CSARDTENYGYTF
cdr3_nt: TGCAGTGCTAGAGATACGGAGAACTATGGCTACACCTTC

cdr3_length: 13
clone_size: NA
v_call: TRBV29-1
d_call: NA
j_call: TRBJ2-1
cdr3_aa: CSVEGLGGDEQFF
cdr3_nt: TGCAGCGTTGAGGGATTAGGCGGTGATGAGCAGTTCTTC

cdr3_length: 14
clone_size: NA
v_call: TRBV20-1
d_call: NA
j_call: TRBJ1-6
cdr3_aa: CSAGTVVSNSPLHF
cdr3_nt: TGCAGTGCCGGAACGGTCGTATCTAATTCACCCCTCCACTTT

cdr3_length: 12
clone_size: few
v_call: TRBV18
d_call: NA
j_call: TRBJ2-5
cdr3_aa: CASSPDRKTQYF
cdr3_nt: TGTGCCAGCTCACCGGACCGAAAGACCCAGTACTTC

cdr3_length: 15
clone_size: NA
v_call: TRBV6-5
d_call: TRBD2
j_call: TRBJ2-7
cdr3_aa: CASSFGLAGTYEQYF
cdr3_nt: TGTGCCAGCAGTTTCGGACTAGCGGGAACCTACGAGCAGTACTTC

cdr3_length: 16
clone_size: few
v_call: TRBV7-8
d_call: TRBD2
j_call: TRBJ2-1
cdr3_aa: CASNLKAGGTYNEQFF
cdr3_nt: TGTGCCAGCAACCTAAAAGCGGGGGGCACCTACAATGAGCAGTTCTTC

cdr3_length: 15
clone_size: few
v_call: TRBV7-2
d_call: TRBD2
j_call: TRBJ2-5
cdr3_aa: CASSSITSGKETQYF
cdr3_nt: TGTGCCAGCAGCAGCATCACTAGCGGGAAAGAGACCCAGTACTTC

cdr3_length: 14
clone_size: few
v_call: TRBV24-1
d_call: TRBD1
j_call: TRBJ1-2
cdr3_aa: CATRGSGTDYGYTF
cdr3_nt: TGTGCCACCAGGGGGTCCGGGACAGACTATGGCTACACCTTC

cdr3_length: 15
clone_size: NA
v_call: TRBV7-2
d_call: TRBD1
j_call: TRBJ2-7
cdr3_aa: CASSFFRGRAYEQYF
cdr3_nt: TGTGCCAGCTCTTTCTTTAGGGGGCGCGCCTACGAGCAGTACTTC

cdr3_length: 13
clone_size: NA
v_call: TRBV7-3
d_call: TRBD1
j_call: TRBJ2-3
cdr3_aa: CVSSPGTGDTQYF
cdr3_nt: TGTGTCAGCAGCCCCGGGACAGGGGATACGCAGTATTTT

cdr3_length: 14
clone_size: few
v_call: TRBV30
d_call: TRBD2
j_call: TRBJ2-3
cdr3_aa: CAGRSAGGTDTQYF
cdr3_nt: TGTGCCGGACGCTCAGCGGGGGGCACAGATACGCAGTATTTT

cdr3_length: 15
clone_size: NA
v_call: TRBV19
d_call: NA
j_call: TRBJ1-6
cdr3_aa: CASSLQGGLNSPLHF
cdr3_nt: TGTGCCAGTAGCCTCCAGGGCGGTCTGAATTCACCCCTCCACTTT

cdr3_length: 14
clone_size: NA
v_call: TRBV7-9
d_call: NA
j_call: TRBJ2-7
cdr3_aa: CASSLTGSTYEQYF
cdr3_nt: TGTGCCAGCAGTCTCACCGGGTCTACCTACGAGCAGTACTTC

cdr3_length: 16
clone_size: few
v_call: TRBV4-3
d_call: NA
j_call: TRBJ2-7
cdr3_aa: CASSNLRGSSSYEQYF
cdr3_nt: TGCGCCAGCAGTAACTTACGTGGATCCAGCTCCTACGAGCAGTACTTC

cdr3_length: 15
clone_size: few
v_call: TRBV7-2
d_call: TRBD1
j_call: TRBJ2-7
cdr3_aa: CASSLSAGQGYEQYF
cdr3_nt: TGTGCCAGCAGCTTAAGCGCGGGACAGGGCTACGAGCAGTACTTC

cdr3_length: 12
clone_size: NA
v_call: TRBV20-1
d_call: NA
j_call: TRBJ2-7
cdr3_aa: CSARDGADEQYF
cdr3_nt: TGCAGTGCTAGAGATGGCGCAGACGAGCAGTACTTC

cdr3_length: 15
clone_size: NA
v_call: TRBV19
d_call: NA
j_call: TRBJ1-5
cdr3_aa: CASSPNSYSNQPQHF
cdr3_nt: TGTGCCAGTAGTCCGAACAGCTACAGCAATCAGCCCCAGCATTTT

cdr3_length: 19
clone_size: once
v_call: TRBV27
d_call: NA
j_call: TRBJ2-5
cdr3_aa: CASSRRGSWEGGPQETQYF
cdr3_nt: TGTGCCAGCAGCCGCAGGGGTTCTTGGGAGGGAGGGCCACAAGAGACCCAGTACTTC

cdr3_length: 14
clone_size: NA
v_call: TRBV5-5
d_call: NA
j_call: TRBJ2-5
cdr3_aa: CASSPKSFQETQYF
cdr3_nt: TGTGCCAGCAGCCCCAAGAGTTTTCAGGAGACCCAGTACTTC

cdr3_length: 12
clone_size: NA
v_call: TRBV10-3
d_call: TRBD1
j_call: TRBJ1-2
cdr3_aa: CAISGQGDGYTF
cdr3_nt: TGTGCCATCAGTGGACAGGGGGATGGCTACACCTTC

cdr3_length: 16
clone_size: NA
v_call: TRBV6-2/TRBV6-3
d_call: NA
j_call: TRBJ2-1
cdr3_aa: CASSYSARSSYNEQFF
cdr3_nt: TGTGCCAGCAGTTACTCCGCCCGGAGCTCCTACAATGAGCAGTTCTTC

cdr3_length: 15
clone_size: once
v_call: TRBV20-1
d_call: TRBD2
j_call: TRBJ2-7
cdr3_aa: CSASRLAGGVHEQYF
cdr3_nt: TGCAGTGCTAGTCGACTAGCGGGAGGTGTCCACGAGCAGTACTTC

cdr3_length: 15
clone_size: NA
v_call: TRBV10-3
d_call: NA
j_call: TRBJ2-3
cdr3_aa: CAISESGPPADTQYF
cdr3_nt: TGTGCCATCAGTGAGTCTGGGCCCCCGGCGGATACGCAGTATTTT

cdr3_length: 11
clone_size: few
v_call: TRBV6-5
d_call: NA
j_call: TRBJ2-3
cdr3_aa: CASSYSYGQYF
cdr3_nt: TGTGCCAGCAGTTACTCGTACGGGCAGTATTTT

cdr3_length: 14
clone_size: NA
v_call: TRBV5-8
d_call: TRBD1
j_call: TRBJ1-2
cdr3_aa: CASSLGQGGYGYTF
cdr3_nt: TGTGCCAGCAGCCTCGGACAGGGAGGCTATGGCTACACCTTC